One sample yielded the 10 T cell receptor beta chains listed below, sequenced in a study of regulatory T cells in long-lasting Graves disease (dated by TCRdb to the early 2020s). What this sample's time point label stands for: persistent/refractory GD, antithyroid drugs over 5 years with positive TRAb. For both TCR sequencing and RNA sequencing, RNA was extracted from PBMCs in TRIzol. The protocol used for the library was multiplex PCR. For sequencing, an Illumina HiSeq 4000 was employed. CDR3 regions were amplified by Arm-PCR with iRepertoire HTBI primers to construct TCR beta libraries. Through fastp at Q25 and MiXCR, TCRdb rebuilt clones from the public reads, retaining in-frame beta chains. Every distinct CDR3 protein forms one entry, paired with its most common genes and DNA. In this sample the table shows around 450,000 distinct CDR3 sequences, around a fifth of which occur a single time. The top ten clones comprise over 6% of the sample.

Sequenced material: peripheral blood mononuclear cells (PBMCs), taken when the disease was refractory, from a patient treated with antithyroid drugs. These TCRs come from a female donor with Graves disease.

The chain combines TRBV29-1 with TRBJ2-1; the D gene is possibly TRBD2 (5 bases). CDR1 SQVTM and CDR2 ANQGSEA come from the germline V gene. CDR3 length: 15 amino acids. V was cut by 4 bases and J by 0 bases, with 13 bases left in between. The CDR3 spells CSVVLLVSSYNEQFF. Here the CDR3 DNA reads TGCAGCGTTGTGTTACTAGTCAGCTCCTACAATGAGCAGTTCTTC.

This clonotype was detected only a few times. This chain's CDR3 is CSARENRGGYSYEQYF. CDR3 coding DNA: TGCAGTGCTAGAGAAAACAGGGGGGGCTACTCCTACGAGCAGTACTTC. The gene calls are TRBV20-1 and TRBJ2-7; a weak D match, TRBD1 (8 bases). Trimming removed 0 bases at V and 0 bases at J, with 15 bases between. The germline CDR1 and CDR2 sequences are DFQATT and SNEGSKA (reference sequence). The length of the CDR3 is 16 residues.

The table lists this clonotype with many counts. This chain uses TRBV24-1 with TRBJ2-5; D unclear. The CDR3 has 12 amino acids. Germline CDR1 is KGHDR and CDR2 is SFDVKD. Trimming shortened V by 9 bases and J by 0 bases, and 7 bases separated the two germline ends. The CDR3 is CATAGNQETQYF. Here the CDR3 DNA reads TGTGCCACCGCAGGAAACCAAGAGACCCAGTACTTC.

This clonotype has at least ten counts. The chain employs TRBV28 and TRBJ1-2; the D gene is possibly TRBD1 (6 bases). Trimming took off 6 bases at V and 4 bases at J, with 12 bases between the two ends. The CDR3 loop spans 13 amino acids. Germline CDR1 and CDR2: MDHEN and SYDVKM. CDR3 sequence reads: CASRGRGGYGYTF. The CDR3 DNA reads as TGTGCCAGCAGAGGGAGGGGGGGCTATGGCTACACCTTC.

The V and J genes are TRBV12-3 or TRBV12-4 and TRBJ2-3; TRBD2 is a possible D gene (5 bases). This CDR3 spans 14 amino acids. Deletions cut 6 bases from V and 2 bases from J, with 12 bases between. CDR3 in DNA: TGTGCCAGCAGAGCCTCGGACTCCACAGATACGCAGTATTTT. Amino acids: CASRASDSTDTQYF.

About this clonotype itself: A read error may be the cause here, since a much bigger clone is one base away. The rearrangement links TRBV6-2 or TRBV6-3 to TRBJ2-5, with a possible D match to TRBD1 (6 bases). Germline loops: CDR1 MNHEY, CDR2 SVGEGT. Trimming removed 6 bases from V and 3 bases from J, with 20 bases in between. CDR3 length equals 16 residues. The CDR3 nucleotides are TGTGCCAGCAGCATCGCGTGGAGGAAGGGGGAAGAGACCCAGTACTTC. Translation gives CASSIAWRKGEETQYF.

Only one count was recorded for this clonotype. V usage is TRBV29-1 and J usage is TRBJ1-4; TRBD1 might be the D (6 bases). Looked up from germline, CDR1 is SQVTM and CDR2 is ANQGSEA. The CDR3 contains 17 residues. Trimming pared 5 bases from V and 0 bases from J, leaving 19 bases between. CDR3 in DNA: TGCAGCGTTCGGGGGGCGGCAGGGCCCGCAACTAATGAAAAACTGTTTTTT. Translating gives CSVRGAAGPATNEKLFF.

V gene TRBV28 combines with J gene TRBJ2-7; D is possibly TRBD1 or TRBD2 (7 bases each). Trimming stripped 4 bases from V and 6 bases from J, with 19 bases between. Germline V CDR1 and CDR2: MDHEN, SYDVKM. The CDR3 is 15 residues long. The CDR3 loop is CASSSPSGGVGEQYF. DNA for the CDR3: TGTGCCAGCAGTTCCCCCTCAGGGGGGGTCGGCGAGCAGTACTTC.

This clonotype was observed a handful of times. The rearrangement joins TRBV6-2 or TRBV6-3 to TRBJ2-7, with D tentatively TRBD1 (5 bases). The V and J ends lost 6 bases and 2 bases respectively, with 14 bases between them. This CDR3 spans 14 amino acids. Germline V lookup: CDR1 MNHEY, CDR2 SVGEGT. Written as DNA, the CDR3 is TGTGCCAGCAGGCCCACAGGAAACCCCTACGAGCAGTACTTC. Residues: CASRPTGNPYEQYF.

This clonotype appeared many times. This chain joins TRBV5-1 and TRBJ2-7; D is ambiguous. This CDR3 contains 14 residues. CDR1 is SGHRS and CDR2 is YFSETQ in the germline V gene. Trimming shortened V by 3 bases and J by 5 bases, and 15 bases separated the two germline ends. The CDR3 protein is CASSSNPSTDEQYF. The DNA of the CDR3 is TGCGCCAGCAGCTCAAACCCGTCGACTGACGAGCAGTACTTC.